These 22 T cell receptor beta chains came from one sample sequenced in a study of blood T cell repertoires in COVID-19. Generated by immunoSEQ multiplex PCR, the TCRdb table keeps only in-frame clones and is missing some. The repertoire includes tens of thousands of clones, around 81% of them detected once, and 5% to 6.5% sits in the top ten. Specimen: peripheral blood. These receptors came from an older woman with acute or convalescent COVID-19.

This clone was observed a handful of times. The rearrangement uses TRBV6-5 and TRBJ1-5; tentatively, D is TRBD1 (6 bases). Germline CDR1 MNHEY, CDR2 SVGAGI. This CDR3 comprises 14 residues. The V end was cut by 6 bases, the J end by 6 bases, with 15 bases between. The DNA for the CDR3 is TGTGCCAGCAGGCCCACAGGGTTCGGTCAGCCCCAGCATTTT. Translating gives CASRPTGFGQPQHF.

This chain joins TRBV4-2 and TRBJ1-5; weak D call: TRBD1 (5 bases). CDR3 length equals 17 residues. The germline V gene encodes CDR1 LGHNA and CDR2 YNFKEQ. Trimming cost V 0 bases and J 6 bases, with 18 bases left between them. CDR3 amino acids: CASSQDGAVTWSQPQHF. The CDR3 region has the DNA TGTGCCAGCAGCCAAGATGGGGCAGTTACCTGGAGTCAGCCCCAGCATTTT.

This clone was seen only a few times. The genes are TRBV5-1 and TRBJ1-4, with 9 bases lining up with TRBD1. V gave up 4 bases and J gave up 10 bases; unmatched junction bases: 8. CDR1 and CDR2 from the germline V gene are SGHRS and YFSETQ. There are 14 residues in the CDR3. The CDR3 nucleotides are TGCGCCAGCAGCACAACAGGGGGCACAGTAAAACTGTTTTTT. Translating gives CASSTTGGTVKLFF. Supplemented by reference TRBV5-1 and TRBJ1-4, the full variable domain reads KAGVTQTPRYLIKTRGQQVTLSCSPISGHRSVSWYQQTPGQGLQFLFEYFSETQRNKGNFPGRFSGRQFSNSRSEMNVSTLELGDSALYLCASSTTGGTVKLFFGSGTQLSVL.

This chain uses TRBV5-1 with TRBJ1-3; 8 bases line up with TRBD1. The CDR3 is 15 residues long. The trim removed 1 base at V and 2 bases at J, leaving 2 bases unmatched. The germline gives CDR1 SGHRS, CDR2 YFSETQ. CDR3 sequence reads: CASSLLTGAGNTIYF. In DNA form, the CDR3 reads TGCGCCAGCAGCTTGTTGACAGGGGCTGGAAACACCATATATTTT. Full variable domain (remainder filled in from reference TRBV5-1 and TRBJ1-3): KAGVTQTPRYLIKTRGQQVTLSCSPISGHRSVSWYQQTPGQGLQFLFEYFSETQRNKGNFPGRFSGRQFSNSRSEMNVSTLELGDSALYLCASSLLTGAGNTIYFGEGSWLTVV.

This clone showed up just a few times. J is TRBJ1-1 and V is TRBV5-1; TRBD1 aligns across 9 bases. The junction had 4 bases not matched to a gene; V was cut back by 1 base and J by 3 bases. The CDR3 loop spans 15 amino acids. CDR1 and CDR2 from the germline V gene are SGHRS and YFSETQ. The DNA for the CDR3 is TGCGCCAGCAGCTTGTACAGGGGGCAGGACACTGAAGCTTTCTTT. Amino acids: CASSLYRGQDTEAFF.

This clone was seen only once. The V call is TRBV6-5, the J call TRBJ2-5; TRBD1 matches at 10 bases. The CDR3 consists of 15 residues. Per germline, CDR1 MNHEY and CDR2 SVGAGI. The V and J ends lost 2 bases and 3 bases, in that order; junction bases with no gene match: 3. The CDR3 DNA is TGTGCCAGCAGTTACACCGGGACAGGGGAAGAGACCCAGTACTTC. Protein sequence: CASSYTGTGEETQYF.

The CDR3 DNA reads as TGTGCCGGGGGGGAGGCGAACACTGAAGCTTTCTTT. Protein product: CAGGEANTEAFF. The chain couples TRBV27 to TRBJ1-1; TRBD1 might be the D (5 bases). V lost 11 bases and J lost 1, with 11 bases in between. In germline, CDR1 is MNHEY, CDR2 SMNVEV (reference sequence). The CDR3 length is 12 residues.

The chain carries TRBV10-1 and TRBJ2-7; 7 bases map to TRBD2. Per the germline V gene, CDR1 is WNHNN and CDR2 is SYGVQD (reference sequence). This CDR3 has 13 residues. Trimming took 6 bases from V and 5 from J; bases not matched to a gene: 7. The CDR3 DNA is TGCGCCAGCAGCCAAGCGGGAACGGACGAGCAGTACTTC. The encoded protein is CASSQAGTDEQYF.

This chain links TRBV15 with TRBJ1-2, with D possibly being TRBD1 (6 bases). Germline loops: CDR1 LNHNV, CDR2 YYDKDF (reference sequence). The CDR3 is 16 amino acids. V was pared by 5 bases and J by 7 bases, with 23 bases between. CDR3 nucleotides: TGTGCCACCAGCTCCCCCTTGGGAGGGGGGACTCCTGGCTACACCTTC. Protein sequence: CATSSPLGGGTPGYTF.

This rearrangement joins TRBV19 to TRBJ2-7, with D possibly being TRBD2 (5 bases). In germline, CDR1 is LNHDA, CDR2 SQIVND (reference sequence). Trimming stripped 1 base from V and 0 bases from J, with 7 bases between. This CDR3 region has 14 residues. The chain's CDR3 is CASSIARGSYEQYF. CDR3 nucleotides: TGTGCCAGTAGTATAGCACGGGGCTCCTACGAGCAGTACTTC.

This chain uses TRBV7-9 with TRBJ2-7; TRBD2 matches at 11 bases. The CDR3 has 14 residues. V was clipped by 5 bases and J by 3 bases; unmatched bases: 3. Germline assignment: CDR1 SEHNR and CDR2 FQNEAQ (reference sequence). The CDR3 bases are TGTGCCAGCAGCGCCGGGACTAGCGGCTACGAGCAGTACTTC. This codes for CASSAGTSGYEQYF.

V gene TRBV7-2 combines with J gene TRBJ2-1; 9 bases are a match to TRBD1. This CDR3 spans 14 amino acids. V shed 1 base, J shed 9 bases, and the junction held 4 bases outside the gene matches. CDR1 is SGHTA, CDR2 FQGNSA, per germline. Here the CDR3 reads CASSLGGQGGEQFF. CDR3 sequence (DNA): TGTGCCAGCAGCTTAGGGGGACAGGGAGGTGAGCAGTTCTTC. The variable domain in full, with the rest retrieved from reference TRBV7-2 and TRBJ2-1, is GAGVSQSPSNKVTEKGKDVELRCDPISGHTALYWYRQSLGQGLEFLIYFQGNSAPDKSGLPSDRFSAERTGGSVSTLTIQRTQQEDSAVYLCASSLGGQGGEQFFGPGTRLTVL.

The chain is built from TRBV5-1 and TRBJ2-2; 9 bases match TRBD2. The length of the CDR3 is 15 residues. V lost 6 bases and J lost 3; bases outside the gene matches: 6. In germline, CDR1 is SGHRS, CDR2 YFSETQ. The CDR3 sequence is CASKVREGYTGELFF. In nucleotides, the CDR3 is TGCGCCAGCAAGGTGCGGGAGGGCTACACCGGGGAGCTGTTTTTT.

The chain combines TRBV6-4 with TRBJ1-2; 7 bases are a match to TRBD1. This CDR3 contains 15 residues. The germline V gene encodes CDR1 MRHNA and CDR2 SNTAGT. The V segment lost 0 bases and the J segment 5 bases; nucleotides outside the gene matches: 6. CDR3 DNA: TGTGCCAGCAGTGACTCAGAGGGACAGCCGTATGGCTACACCTTC. Encoded protein: CASSDSEGQPYGYTF.

The V gene is TRBV12-3 or TRBV12-4, the J gene TRBJ2-7; D unclear. The CDR3 length is 12 residues. V was cut by 5 bases and J by 1 base, with 6 bases left in between. This CDR3 is CASSPESYEQYF. Written as DNA, the CDR3 is TGTGCCAGCAGTCCCGAGTCCTACGAGCAGTACTTC.

This chain connects TRBV9 to TRBJ2-3; D perhaps matches TRBD2 (6 bases). Germline CDR1 reads SGDLS; CDR2 reads YYNGEE. The V gene lost 0 bases and the J gene lost 4 bases, with 9 bases spanning the gap. The CDR3 extends over 14 amino acids. This CDR3 reads CASSVGLGSDTQYF. CDR3 in DNA: TGTGCCAGCAGCGTAGGACTAGGATCAGATACGCAGTATTTT.

DNA of the CDR3: TGCGCCAGCAGTCAATATGGCTGGGGGGGCAAATGTGTGGAGGCCACTGAAGCTTTCTTT. The encoded protein is CASSQYGWGGKCVEATEAFF. The chain carries TRBV23-1 and TRBJ1-1, with a tentative D call TRBD1 (6 bases). TRBV23-1 is recorded as an ORF, its role being uncertain. This CDR3 is 20 amino acids long. Trimming stripped 1 base from V and 4 bases from J, with 28 bases between.

V and J are TRBV18 and TRBJ2-1, with D perhaps TRBD2 (6 bases). The germline V gene has CDR1 KGHSH and CDR2 LQKENI. The V end was cut by 5 bases, the J end by 0 bases, with 14 bases between. The CDR3 sequence is 16 residues long. Here the CDR3 DNA reads TGTGCCAGCTCAAAATTTGGGCGGGACTCCTACAATGAGCAGTTCTTC. Protein: CASSKFGRDSYNEQFF.

The rearrangement links TRBV6-5 to TRBJ1-1; 7 bases line up with TRBD1. J gave up 2 bases and V 6 bases, and 9 bases lay outside the gene matches. CDR1 is MNHEY, CDR2 SVGAGI, per germline. The CDR3 totals 15 residues. CDR3 amino acids: CASRAPNRGNTEAFF. The CDR3 coding sequence is TGTGCCAGCAGGGCACCTAACAGGGGTAACACTGAAGCTTTCTTT.

The chain recombines TRBV19 with TRBJ1-1; unclear D gene. CDR3 length equals 12 residues. V lost 6 bases to trimming and J lost 7 bases, with 12 bases between them. Germline lookup yields CDR1 LNHDA and CDR2 SQIVND (reference sequence). The CDR3 DNA reads TGTGCCAGTAGGGAGGTCCGTGGTGAAGCTTTCTTT. It is translated as CASREVRGEAFF. The full variable domain, its missing parts supplied by reference TRBV19 and TRBJ1-1, is DGGITQSPKYLFRKEGQNVTLSCEQNLNHDAMYWYRQDPGQGLRLIYYSQIVNDFQKGDIAEGYSVSREKKESFPLTVTSAQKNPTAFYLCASREVRGEAFFGQGTRLTVV.

The chain has TRBV6-5 and TRBJ1-1, with 7 bases lining up with TRBD1. The germline CDR1 and CDR2 sequences are MNHEY and SVGAGI. V was pared by 10 bases and J by 3 bases, with 8 bases of the junction left unmatched. The CDR3 has 13 residues. CDR3 sequence: CAINRGLYTEAFF. CDR3 nucleotide sequence: TGTGCCATCAACAGGGGTTTATACACTGAAGCTTTCTTT.

V usage is TRBV27 and J usage is TRBJ2-7; D may be TRBD1 (5 bases). Germline V gene sequence: CDR1 MNHEY, CDR2 SMNVEV (reference sequence). V lost 3 bases, J lost 6 bases, and 15 bases lay in between. This CDR3 has 14 residues. The CDR3: CASSLTQGVFEQYF. CDR3 sequence (DNA): TGTGCCAGCAGTTTGACCCAGGGCGTGTTCGAGCAGTACTTC.